The 15 T cell receptor beta chains listed next were all sequenced from one sample in a study of T-cell reconstitution after alpha-beta-depleted transplantation in children. Unique molecular identifiers tagged the TCRbeta library. TCRdb passed the PCR reads through MiXCR, listing each CDR3 protein once. Of under 300,000 distinct CDR3 sequences listed, roughly 10% are singletons. Source: peripheral blood, taken 180 days after TCRalphabeta/CD19-depleted stem cell transplant. These receptors all stem from a male patient aged 2 to 10 who had a stem cell transplant for chronic granulomatous disease, so the T cells may come from the graft donor.

In this sample, this clonotype turned up many times. The chain links TRBV29-1 to TRBJ1-1; D might be TRBD1 (5 bases). The CDR3 is made up of 14 amino acids. Trimming took off 4 bases at V and 7 bases at J, with 19 bases between the two ends. Germline-derived CDR1 and CDR2 are SQVTM and ANQGSEA. CDR3 DNA: TGCAGCGTTGGGGCCAAGAAACAGGCATTTGAAGCTTTCTTT. Protein sequence: CSVGAKKQAFEAFF.

This clonotype was counted ten times or more. CDR3 DNA: TGTGCCAGCAGTTTTCCCCACCAGGGGGGAATCTACGAGCAGTACTTC. The encoded protein is CASSFPHQGGIYEQYF. The chain joins TRBV12-3 or TRBV12-4 to TRBJ2-7, with TRBD1 as a possible D gene (7 bases). Trimming left V 3 bases short and J 3 bases short, with 18 bases between. The CDR3 is 16 amino acids.

There are many counts of this clonotype. The rearrangement links TRBV20-1 to TRBJ2-3, with D possibly matching TRBD1 (5 bases). Germline V gene data show CDR1 as DFQATT and CDR2 as SNEGSKA (reference sequence). V was pared by 8 bases and J by 3 bases, with 21 bases between. The CDR3 runs to 15 residues. CDR3 in DNA: TGCAGTACTATCGGACCCCGGACATTGACAGATACGCAGTATTTT. Residues: CSTIGPRTLTDTQYF.

Comments on this clonotype: This may come from a read error, since a much larger clone is one base off. As the CDR3 is not closed by the conserved phenylalanine or tryptophan, this likely results from a read error. The chain carries TRBV6-1 and TRBJ2-1; TRBD1 matches 10 bases. Germline V lookup: CDR1 MNHNS, CDR2 SASEGT. Trimming cost V 5 bases and J 3 bases; bases outside gene matches: 4. The CDR3 is 15 amino acids. The chain's CDR3 is CASSQDRGFYNEQFL. The CDR3 DNA is TGTGCCAGCAGTCAGGACAGGGGGTTCTACAATGAGCAGTTCTTG.

The V gene is TRBV7-2, the J gene TRBJ1-5, with a tentative D call TRBD1 (6 bases). This CDR3 has 16 amino acids. In germline, CDR1 is SGHTA, CDR2 FQGNSA. Between the trimmed V and J ends, which lost 1 base and 13 bases, there was a span of 23 bases. The CDR3 DNA reads TGTGCCAGCAGCTTAGGAGGGGGACGAGGAGAGTTGGGGCAGCATTTT. Its translation: CASSLGGGRGELGQHF.

This clonotype occurred many times. V gene TRBV12-3 or TRBV12-4 combines with J gene TRBJ2-7; D is tentatively TRBD1 or TRBD2 (5 bases each). This CDR3 is built from 15 residues. V was cut by 2 bases and J by 1 base, with 12 bases left in between. The CDR3 protein is CASSLRGSASYEQYF. As DNA, the CDR3 is TGTGCCAGCAGTTTAAGGGGTAGCGCATCCTACGAGCAGTACTTC.

Points on this clonotype: This may come from a read error, since a much larger clone is one base off. V and J are TRBV6-5 and TRBJ2-6; D is perhaps TRBD1 (5 bases). This CDR3 spans 15 amino acids. Germline CDR1 is MNHEY and CDR2 is SVGAGI. Here the CDR3 reads CASSYVPSGADVLTF. As DNA, the CDR3 is TGTGCCAGCAGTTATGTTCCCTCTGGGGCCGACGTCCTGACTTTC.

This clonotype was observed many times. V is TRBV20-1 and J is TRBJ2-1, with TRBD2 matching 16 bases. The CDR3 length is 15 residues. The V segment lost 6 bases and the J segment 8 bases; nucleotides outside the gene matches: 7. Germline values: CDR1 DFQATT, CDR2 SNEGSKA (reference sequence). CDR3 DNA sequence: TGCAGTGCCCTCTGGGGACTAGCGGGAGGGGATGAGCAGTTCTTC. Its translation: CSALWGLAGGDEQFF.

Ten or more counts support this clonotype. The chain has TRBV24-1 and TRBJ2-1, with 11 bases aligning to TRBD2. Looked up from germline, CDR1 is KGHDR and CDR2 is SFDVKD. Losses at the gene ends were 5 bases for V and 0 bases for J; bases not matched to a gene: 8. This CDR3 is 18 amino acids long. CDR3 region: CATSAPSGRTHSYNEQFF. CDR3 nucleotide sequence: TGTGCCACCAGTGCTCCTAGCGGGAGGACCCACTCCTACAATGAGCAGTTCTTC.

This clonotype was recorded many times. V gene TRBV20-1 combines with J gene TRBJ2-1; TRBD2 agrees at 10 bases. V was pared by 3 bases and J by 4 bases, with 9 bases of the junction left unmatched. Germline CDR1 DFQATT, CDR2 SNEGSKA (reference sequence). The CDR3 totals 16 residues. CDR3 in amino acids: CSARDTSGARYNEQFF. The CDR3 DNA follows: TGCAGTGCTAGGGATACTAGCGGGGCTAGATACAATGAGCAGTTCTTC.

Only one count was recorded for this clonotype. The chain combines TRBV15 with TRBJ2-5; 10 positions match TRBD2. Unmatched junction bases numbered 5, after V lost 0 bases and J lost 4 bases. This CDR3 has 16 residues. Per the germline V gene, CDR1 is LNHNV and CDR2 is YYDKDF (reference sequence). The CDR3 nucleotides read TGTGCCACCAGCAGAGATCAAGCGGGAGGGGGAGAGACCCAGTACTTC. Translation: CATSRDQAGGGETQYF.

The genes are TRBV6-2 or TRBV6-3 and TRBJ1-5, with 8 bases that match TRBD1. The CDR3 covers 15 residues. V lost 7 bases to trimming and J lost 11 bases; unmatched junction nucleotides: 16. CDR1 is MNHEY and CDR2 is SVGEGT in the germline V gene. The CDR3: CASKYGQGLQWSQHF. As DNA, the CDR3 is TGTGCCAGCAAATACGGACAGGGTCTTCAGTGGTCCCAGCATTTT.

This clonotype was observed many times. The chain joins TRBV6-1 to TRBJ1-1, with D unresolved. Germline values: CDR1 MNHNS, CDR2 SASEGT. V was pared by 1 base and J by 1 base, with 10 bases between. The CDR3 is made up of 15 amino acids. CDR3 residues: CASSEDIPRNTEAFF. Written as DNA, the CDR3 is TGTGCCAGCAGTGAAGATATACCTAGGAACACTGAAGCTTTCTTT.

This clonotype was detected many times. This chain connects TRBV6-5 to TRBJ2-2; D might be TRBD1 or TRBD2, each matching 5 bases. The germline V and J ends were trimmed by 2 bases and 4 bases, with 11 bases remaining between them. This CDR3 has 15 amino acids. CDR1 and CDR2 (germline): MNHEY, SVGAGI. CDR3 sequence: CASSYEGRVTGELFF. In nucleotides, the CDR3 is TGTGCCAGCAGTTACGAGGGCAGGGTCACCGGGGAGCTGTTTTTT.

With respect to this clonotype: A read error may be the cause here, since a much bigger clone is one base away. This chain links TRBV24-1 with TRBJ2-5, with a possible D match to TRBD1 (5 bases). The germline CDR1 and CDR2 sequences are KGHDR and SFDVKD. This CDR3 has 14 residues. The CDR3 reads CATSPGHFQETQCF. In DNA form, the CDR3 reads TGTGCCACCTCCCCCGGACACTTCCAAGAGACCCAGTGCTTC.